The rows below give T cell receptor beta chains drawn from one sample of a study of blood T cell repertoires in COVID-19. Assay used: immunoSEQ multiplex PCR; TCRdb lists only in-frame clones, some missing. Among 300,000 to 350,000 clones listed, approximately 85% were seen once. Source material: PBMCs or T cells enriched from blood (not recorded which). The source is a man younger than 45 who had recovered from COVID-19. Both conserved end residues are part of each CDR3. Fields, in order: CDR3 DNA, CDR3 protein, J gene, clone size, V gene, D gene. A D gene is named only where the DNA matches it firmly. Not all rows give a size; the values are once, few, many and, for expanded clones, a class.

TGTGCTAGTGGTTTTATGTCTGAAGCTTTCTTT CASGFMSEAFF TRBJ1-1 once TRBV12-5 NA
TGTGCCAGCAGAACTGGGACAGGGAGGAATTCACCCCTCCACTTT CASRTGTGRNSPLHF TRBJ1-6 NA TRBV9 TRBD1
TGCGCCAGCACCTGGGCCGGCACCGGGGAGCTGTTTTTT CASTWAGTGELFF TRBJ2-2 NA TRBV5-1 NA
TGTGCCAGCGGATTGACGGGGAATAGCAATCAGCCCCAGCATTTT CASGLTGNSNQPQHF TRBJ1-5 NA TRBV6-6 NA
TGTGCCAGCAGCTTTATACAGGGGCTCACTGAAGCTTTCTTT CASSFIQGLTEAFF TRBJ1-1 NA TRBV5-6 TRBD1
TGCGCCAGCAGTCAATCGGCAGGGAGGCACACTGAAGCTTTCTTT CASSQSAGRHTEAFF TRBJ1-1 NA TRBV23-1 NA
TGTGCCAGTAGTCTCCGGGGAGACTATGGCTACACCTTC CASSLRGDYGYTF TRBJ1-2 NA TRBV19 NA
TGTGCCAGCTCACCATCAGGAAACACTGAAGCTTTCTTT CASSPSGNTEAFF TRBJ1-1 NA TRBV18 NA
TGTGCCAGCAGTTTTCGGGACAACGGCGAGCAGTACTTC CASSFRDNGEQYF TRBJ2-7 NA TRBV12-3/TRBV12-4 NA
TGTGCCACCAGTGATTCTCGTCGTGCCGGGGGGGAAGAGCAGTTCTTC CATSDSRRAGGEEQFF TRBJ2-1 NA TRBV24-1 TRBD2
TGTGCCAGCAGTGTAATCGGACAGGGTTCCATTTTCGAGCAGTACTTC CASSVIGQGSIFEQYF TRBJ2-7 NA TRBV27 TRBD1
TGTGCCAGCAGTTCTAGCGGGGGGGTTAACGAGCAGTTCTTC CASSSSGGVNEQFF TRBJ2-1 NA TRBV6-2/TRBV6-3 TRBD2